Listed here are 21 T cell receptor beta chains from one sample, sequenced in a study of a mutant IDH1 vaccine in newly diagnosed glioma. This sample's time point: baseline, week 1 (first vaccination visit). Treatment specified: pre-vaccination baseline after standard-of-care therapy. Sequencing was performed with immunoSEQ multiplex PCR; in TCRdb, only in-frame clones are kept and a portion is missing. The data contain about 51,000 clones, around 80% of them singletons. Source: PBMCs, taken from a glioma patient treated with radiotherapy, temozolomide or both. The source of these receptors is a woman aged 40 to 50 with glioma.

V and J are TRBV18 and TRBJ2-1, with no clear D. Trimming removed 3 bases from V and 0 bases from J, with 12 bases in between. This CDR3 has 16 amino acids. Looked up from germline, CDR1 is KGHSH and CDR2 is LQKENI. Here the CDR3 DNA reads TGTGCCAGCTCACCCCGAGACACAAGCTCCTACAATGAGCAGTTCTTC. This encodes CASSPRDTSSYNEQFF.

The chain recombines TRBV29-1 with TRBJ2-7; 10 nucleotides align to TRBD1. V was clipped by 6 bases and J by 4 bases; unmatched bases: 12. Germline lookup yields CDR1 SQVTM and CDR2 ANQGSEA. CDR3 size: 15 residues. In DNA, the CDR3 is TGCAGCGTGTACGCCCCGGGACAGGGGAGGTACGAGCAGTACTTC. As protein: CSVYAPGQGRYEQYF.

A note on this clone: At one end the junction does not follow the germline gene, possibly because of a read error. The chain joins TRBV7-7 to TRBJ2-2; the D call may be TRBD1 or TRBD2 (5 bases each). The CDR3 runs to 14 residues. The germline V gene encodes CDR1 SSHAT and CDR2 FNYEAQ (reference sequence). CDR3 sequence reads: CASSGRGGDGELFF. The CDR3 DNA reads TGTGCTAGCAGCGGACGGGGCGGCGACGGGGAGCTGTTTTTT.

The rearrangement links TRBV9 to TRBJ1-5; tentatively, D is TRBD1 (5 bases). The V and J ends lost 0 bases and 3 bases respectively, with 7 bases between them. This CDR3 comprises 14 residues. Per the germline V gene, CDR1 is SGDLS and CDR2 is YYNGEE. CDR3 protein: CASSVEGVNQPQHF. The CDR3 nucleotides are TGTGCCAGCAGCGTAGAAGGGGTCAATCAGCCCCAGCATTTT.

V usage is TRBV4-3 and J usage is TRBJ1-4; 8 nucleotides agree with TRBD1. The V gene end was trimmed by 4 bases and the J gene end by 6 bases; junction bases not matched to a gene: 10. The CDR3 is 16 residues long. CDR1 and CDR2 from the germline V gene are LGHNA and YSLEER. DNA for the CDR3: TGCGCCAGCAGCCCAGGTAGTGGACAGGGATATGAAAAACTGTTTTTT. It is translated as CASSPGSGQGYEKLFF.

This clone was recorded a few times. The V call is TRBV15, the J call TRBJ1-1; D is undetermined. The CDR3 has 16 residues. Trimming shortened V by 1 base and J by 0 bases, and 12 bases separated the two germline ends. Germline V gene data show CDR1 as LNHNV and CDR2 as YYDKDF (reference sequence). The CDR3 is CATSRAITGLNTEAFF. Written as DNA, the CDR3 is TGTGCCACCAGCAGAGCTATAACGGGGTTGAACACTGAAGCTTTCTTT.

The chain has TRBV11-2 and TRBJ1-1; D uncertain. The V end lost 7 bases, the J end lost 1 base, and 19 bases lay between the germline ends. The CDR3 consists of 16 residues. Germline V lookup: CDR1 SGHAT, CDR2 FQNNGV. The CDR3 reads CASTNPPETQNTEAFF. The CDR3 DNA follows: TGTGCCAGCACCAACCCACCTGAGACACAGAACACTGAAGCTTTCTTT. The entire variable domain, with the rest obtained from reference TRBV11-2 and TRBJ1-1, is as follows: EAGVAQSPRYKIIEKRQSVAFWCNPISGHATLYWYQQILGQGPKLLIQFQNNGVVDDSQLPKDRFSAERLKGVDSTLKIQPAKLEDSAVYLCASTNPPETQNTEAFFGQGTRLTVV.

V usage is TRBV4-2 and J usage is TRBJ1-2; D gene ambiguous. The CDR3 sequence is 15 residues long. V dropped 1 base and J dropped 0 bases, with 9 bases sitting between them. Per the germline V gene, CDR1 is LGHNA and CDR2 is YNFKEQ. The CDR3 nucleotides read TGTGCCAGCAGCCAAGGTGCGGTAGCTAACTATGGCTACACCTTC. The encoded protein is CASSQGAVANYGYTF.

The chain carries TRBV18 and TRBJ1-1; D is uncertain. The V and J ends lost 4 bases and 1 base respectively, with 7 bases between them. The CDR3 contains 13 residues. Germline values: CDR1 KGHSH, CDR2 LQKENI. CDR3 nucleotides: TGTGCCAGCTCACTACAGTGGAACACTGAAGCTTTCTTT. Its translation: CASSLQWNTEAFF. The whole variable domain, remainder taken from reference TRBV18 and TRBJ1-1, is NAGVMQNPRHLVRRRGQEARLRCSPMKGHSHVYWYRQLPEEGLKFMVYLQKENIIDESGMPKERFSAEFPKEGPSILRIQQVVRGDSAAYFCASSLQWNTEAFFGQGTRLTVV.

The chain recombines TRBV4-2 with TRBJ2-7; 12 bases align to TRBD2. CDR1 and CDR2 (germline): LGHNA, YNFKEQ. CDR3 size: 14 residues. With 1 base clipped from V and 7 bases from J, the junction kept 2 bases outside the gene matches. The chain's CDR3 is CASSQGLAGVEQYF. The CDR3 nucleotides are TGTGCCAGCAGCCAAGGACTAGCGGGGGTTGAGCAGTACTTC.

The J gene is TRBJ2-3, the V gene TRBV7-9, with TRBD1 matching over 7 bases. With V trimmed by 2 bases and J by 2 bases, 7 bases remained unmatched. Germline CDR1 reads SEHNR; CDR2 reads FQNEAQ (reference sequence). This CDR3 spans 16 amino acids. The CDR3 loop is CASSLYRGEPTDTQYF. In DNA form, the CDR3 reads TGTGCCAGCAGCTTATACAGGGGTGAACCCACAGATACGCAGTATTTT.

The chain carries TRBV6-5 and TRBJ2-5; D might be TRBD1 or TRBD2, each matching 5 bases. The V gene lost 5 bases and the J gene lost 5 bases, with 9 bases spanning the gap. The CDR3 loop spans 12 amino acids. Germline V gene lookup returns CDR1 MNHEY and CDR2 SVGAGI. The CDR3 DNA sequence: TGTGCCAGCAGTCGGGGCGAGGAGACCCAGTACTTC. Its translation is CASSRGEETQYF.

The V and J genes are TRBV6-1 and TRBJ1-5, with TRBD1 as a possible D gene (5 bases). V was clipped by 4 bases and J by 0 bases, with 13 bases between them. From germline, CDR1 is MNHNS and CDR2 SASEGT. The CDR3 spans 16 residues. The CDR3 region is CASSGELGGSNQPQHF. The CDR3 DNA follows: TGTGCCAGCAGTGGGGAATTGGGGGGTAGCAATCAGCCCCAGCATTTT.

The chain combines TRBV10-2 with TRBJ2-6, with D hard to call. V dropped 4 bases and J dropped 5 bases, with 3 bases sitting between them. Germline V gene sequence: CDR1 WSHSY, CDR2 SAAADI. The CDR3 extends over 12 amino acids. The DNA of the CDR3 is TGCGCCAGCAGTGGGAGGGCCAACGTCCTGACTTTC. As protein: CASSGRANVLTF.

The V gene is TRBV19, the J gene TRBJ1-5, with a weak D call TRBD1 (5 bases). CDR3 length: 12 residues. The germline gives CDR1 LNHDA, CDR2 SQIVND (reference sequence). The V and J ends lost 6 bases and 7 bases respectively, with 10 bases between them. The CDR3 nucleotides read TGTGCCAGTAGCAGGAGGGGCCAGCCCCAGCATTTT. It specifies CASSRRGQPQHF.

This clone was observed a handful of times. The chain is built from TRBV2 and TRBJ1-6, with a possible D match to TRBD1 (5 bases). V lost 2 bases to trimming and J lost 7 bases, with 12 bases between them. This CDR3 contains 15 residues. Germline assignment: CDR1 SNHLY and CDR2 FYNNEI. CDR3 bases: TGTGCCAGCAGTGAATTGGCCCGGGGGAATTCACCCCTCCACTTT. Protein: CASSELARGNSPLHF.

V usage is TRBV4-1 and J usage is TRBJ2-7; maybe TRBD1 (5 bases). From germline, CDR1 is MGHRA and CDR2 YSYEKL. The CDR3 sequence is 15 residues long. Trimming stripped 0 bases from V and 2 bases from J, with 11 bases between. The CDR3 loop is CASSQDGQGTYEQYF. CDR3 DNA sequence: TGCGCCAGCAGCCAAGACGGGCAGGGAACCTACGAGCAGTACTTC.

V usage is TRBV5-1 and J usage is TRBJ2-6; 8 bases align to TRBD2. V gave up 4 bases and J gave up 4 bases; unmatched junction bases: 4. The length of the CDR3 is 15 residues. Germline V lookup: CDR1 SGHRS, CDR2 YFSETQ. This chain's CDR3 is CASSPGRAGANVLTF. CDR3 sequence (DNA): TGCGCCAGCAGCCCCGGGAGGGCCGGGGCCAACGTCCTGACTTTC.

V and J are TRBV2 and TRBJ1-1; weak D call: TRBD1 (6 bases). The germline V gene encodes CDR1 SNHLY and CDR2 FYNNEI. V was clipped by 6 bases and J by 3 bases, with 14 bases between them. This CDR3 comprises 14 residues. For the CDR3, the DNA is TGTGCCAGCAGGGAGGGACACCCCTACACTGAAGCTTTCTTT. It yields the protein CASREGHPYTEAFF.

The chain carries TRBV5-1 and TRBJ2-5, with 14 bases identical to TRBD2. This CDR3 has 16 residues. Germline CDR1 is SGHRS and CDR2 is YFSETQ. V was clipped by 0 bases and J by 5 bases; unmatched bases: 3. This chain's CDR3 is CASSLGTSGGMETQYF. CDR3 nucleotides: TGCGCCAGCAGCTTGGGGACTAGCGGGGGGATGGAGACCCAGTACTTC.

Comments on this clone: Relative to the germline gene, one junction end is altered; a read error may explain this. This chain joins TRBV7-7 and TRBJ2-5, with 9 bases fitting TRBD1. This CDR3 spans 13 amino acids. Germline CDR1 and CDR2: SSHAT and FNYEAQ (reference sequence). The CDR3 is CASSRDRAETQYF. DNA of the CDR3: TGTGCTAGCAGCCGGGACAGGGCGGAGACCCAGTACTTC.